This T cell receptor (beta chain) emerged from a study of long-term antiretroviral therapy in people with HIV. Study in general: A decade or so separates the oldest specimens from the later 2015 immediate-ART recommendation.

In each sample, roughly 1-10 million cryopreserved PBMC were present before DNA extraction. The trim removed 5 bases at V and 5 bases at J, leaving 3 bases unmatched. This CDR3 region has 13 residues. Germline V lookup: CDR1 MDHEN, CDR2 SYDVKM. Sequencing used immunoSEQ v3.0 at survey level. Profiling relied on immunoSEQ multiplex PCR, and the TCRdb table lists in-frame clones only, not all of them. The data hold approximately 25,000 clones, with 84% observed a single time. Study observations and caveats: Gathering of blood took place between about 2004 and 2017, possibly under older ART regimens. Repertoire dominance by clones expanded before ART was seen at all time points.

For this clone: Its antigen is not identified.

This material consisted of unsorted PBMCs, taken 3 years after starting antiretroviral therapy. The rearrangement links TRBV28 to TRBJ1-1; 9 bases align to TRBD1. The origin of this receptor is a man in his fifties with HIV. For the CDR3, the DNA is TGTGCCAGCAGTCGGGACAGGGTGACTGAAGCTTTCTTT. Translation: CASSRDRVTEAFF.